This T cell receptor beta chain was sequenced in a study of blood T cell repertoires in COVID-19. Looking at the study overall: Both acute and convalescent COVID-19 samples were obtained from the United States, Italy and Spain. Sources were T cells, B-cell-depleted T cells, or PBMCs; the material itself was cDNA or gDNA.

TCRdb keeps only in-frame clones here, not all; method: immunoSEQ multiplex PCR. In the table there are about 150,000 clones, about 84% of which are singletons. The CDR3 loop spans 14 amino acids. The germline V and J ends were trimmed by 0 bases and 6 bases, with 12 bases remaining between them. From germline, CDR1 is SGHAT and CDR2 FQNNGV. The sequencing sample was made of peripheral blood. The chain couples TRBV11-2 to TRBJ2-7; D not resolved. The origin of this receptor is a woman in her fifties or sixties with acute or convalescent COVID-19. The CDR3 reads CASSLDSSVSEQYF. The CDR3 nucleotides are TGTGCCAGCAGCTTAGACTCAAGTGTGAGCGAGCAGTACTTC.